This T cell receptor beta chain stems from a study of blood T cell repertoires in COVID-19. V trimming: 5 bases; J trimming: 7 bases; junction bases outside the gene matches: 6. Germline assignment: CDR1 MNHEY and CDR2 SVGAGI. The CDR3 is 13 residues long. In the original analysis: Reference gene primers were amplified, and this amplification served to estimate nucleated cell counts. Sequencing was performed with immunoSEQ multiplex PCR; in TCRdb, only in-frame clones are kept and a portion is missing. V, J and clone size were drawn from that table, and D and trimming were deduced from the DNA. This table holds fewer than 200,000 clones, approximately 84% found once.

Source material: peripheral blood. The V call is TRBV6-5, the J call TRBJ1-1; 8 bases are shared with TRBD1. The source is a woman of 80 years or more with acute or convalescent COVID-19. For the CDR3, the DNA is TGTGCCAGCAGTCCCGGGACAGGATTTGAAGCTTTCTTT. Encoded protein: CASSPGTGFEAFF.